Below are 17 T cell receptor beta chains sequenced from a single sample in a study of sequential checkpoint blockade in melanoma. Repertoires were generated with immunoSEQ multiplex PCR, while TCRdb's copy carries only in-frame clones and drops some. The sample holds about 6,700 clones; around 20% are singletons and the top ten take about 9.9%. Sample treatment: randomized to nivolumab then ipilimumab (arm A) or the reverse (arm B). Sequenced material: tumor tissue (inferred from file names), taken from a patient given nivolumab and ipilimumab in sequence. Source of these receptors: a human donor with melanoma.

Relative to its sample, this clone is medium-sized. The chain joins TRBV6-8 to TRBJ2-7; D uncertain. Trimming pared 2 bases from V and 2 bases from J, leaving 7 bases between. In germline, CDR1 is MNHGY, CDR2 SAAAGT. The CDR3 runs to 13 residues. The CDR3 coding sequence is TGTGCCAGCAGTTACGGGTCAACCTACGAGCAGTACGTC. Translated, it gives CASSYGSTYEQYV.

V is TRBV5-1 and J is TRBJ1-1; 7 bases map to TRBD1. Trimming at V came to 4 bases and at J to 4 bases, leaving 10 bases not matched to a gene. Germline loops: CDR1 SGHRS, CDR2 YFSETQ. There are 15 residues in the CDR3. CDR3 protein: CASSENRGGGTEAFF. The CDR3 DNA is TGCGCCAGCAGCGAAAACAGGGGAGGAGGCACTGAAGCTTTCTTT.

The chain uses TRBV30 and TRBJ1-5; D unresolved. The CDR3 loop spans 13 amino acids. Trimming removed 3 bases from V and 3 bases from J, with 9 bases in between. In germline, CDR1 is GTSNPN, CDR2 SVGIG (reference sequence). The CDR3 loop is CAWSLQLNQPQHF. Written as DNA, the CDR3 is TGTGCCTGGAGCTTACAGCTCAATCAGCCCCAGCATTTT.

The chain uses TRBV19 and TRBJ1-2, with TRBD1 matching over 7 bases. V was pared by 5 bases and J by 2 bases, with 5 bases of the junction left unmatched. CDR1 is LNHDA, CDR2 SQIVND, per germline (reference sequence). The CDR3 loop spans 14 amino acids. The chain's CDR3 is CASSASRGNYGYTF. The CDR3 nucleotides are TGTGCCAGTAGTGCGTCCAGGGGGAACTATGGCTACACCTTC.

The chain recombines TRBV19 with TRBJ1-1; 8 nucleotides match TRBD1. Trimming cost V 7 bases and J 5 bases; bases outside gene matches: 12. The germline gives CDR1 LNHDA, CDR2 SQIVND (reference sequence). The CDR3 runs to 15 residues. CDR3 coding DNA: TGTGCCAGTATTCCAGGGGGCGCGTGGGTTACTGAAGCTTTCTTT. Translation gives CASIPGGAWVTEAFF. Full variable domain (remainder filled in from reference TRBV19 and TRBJ1-1): DGGITQSPKYLFRKEGQNVTLSCEQNLNHDAMYWYRQDPGQGLRLIYYSQIVNDFQKGDIAEGYSVSREKKESFPLTVTSAQKNPTAFYLCASIPGGAWVTEAFFGQGTRLTVV.

This chain links TRBV11-3 with TRBJ2-5; tentatively, D is TRBD2 (5 bases). V was clipped by 6 bases and J by 5 bases, with 19 bases between them. The CDR3 has 15 amino acids. CDR1 is SGHNT and CDR2 is YENEEA in the germline V gene. The chain's CDR3 is CASSFLWGVQETQYF. CDR3 DNA: TGTGCCAGCAGTTTTCTCTGGGGAGTTCAGGAGACCCAGTACTTC.

This clone appeared a few times. The chain is built from TRBV11-3 and TRBJ1-5; D gene unclear. The V gene lost 2 bases and the J gene lost 3 bases, with 8 bases spanning the gap. In germline, CDR1 is SGHNT, CDR2 YENEEA. The CDR3 is 14 amino acids. The CDR3 loop is CASSLNRVNQPQHF. The CDR3 DNA reads as TGTGCCAGCAGCTTAAACAGAGTCAATCAGCCCCAGCATTTT. Full variable domain (rest looked up from reference TRBV11-3 and TRBJ1-5): EAGVVQSPRYKIIEKKQPVAFWCNPISGHNTLYWYLQNLGQGPELLIRYENEEAVDDSQLPKDRFSAERLKGVDSTLKIQPAELGDSAVYLCASSLNRVNQPQHFGDGTRLSIL.

This clone was counted a few times. V and J are TRBV9 and TRBJ1-1; D unclear. Germline-derived CDR1 and CDR2 are SGDLS and YYNGEE. Trimming took off 4 bases at V and 1 base at J, with 11 bases between the two ends. The CDR3 sequence is 14 residues long. Here the CDR3 DNA reads TGTGCCAGCAGCCCTTATCGGGGGAACACTGAAGCTTTCTTT. It codes for CASSPYRGNTEAFF.

The rearrangement uses TRBV25-1 and TRBJ1-2; a possible D gene is TRBD1 (5 bases). Germline CDR1 reads MGHDK; CDR2 reads SYGVNS. V was clipped by 3 bases and J by 4 bases, with 15 bases between them. This CDR3 contains 15 residues. The CDR3 DNA reads as TGTGCCAGCAGTGACCGGGCAGGGTACGGCTATGGCTACACCTTC. Its protein is CASSDRAGYGYGYTF.

This clone was observed many times. The V gene is TRBV11-3, the J gene TRBJ1-2; TRBD1 might be the D (5 bases). V was cut by 3 bases and J by 3 bases, with 11 bases left in between. Germline CDR1 SGHNT, CDR2 YENEEA. This CDR3 comprises 14 residues. CDR3 nucleotides: TGTGCCAGCAGCTTGATCGGGGCGCACTATGGCTACACCTTC. This codes for CASSLIGAHYGYTF.

This clone has only a few counts. V usage is TRBV6-8 and J usage is TRBJ1-2; TRBD1 is a possible D gene (6 bases). V gave up 10 bases and J gave up 2 bases, with 11 bases separating them. CDR1 is MNHGY, CDR2 SAAAGT, per germline. This CDR3 comprises 12 residues. The CDR3 is CAIRGRNYGYTF. CDR3 bases: TGTGCCATCAGGGGACGGAACTATGGCTACACCTTC.

This clone appeared many times. The V gene is TRBV11-3, the J gene TRBJ1-1; 7 positions match TRBD1. Germline V gene data show CDR1 as SGHNT and CDR2 as YENEEA. The CDR3 contains 14 residues. With 7 bases clipped from V and 4 bases from J, the junction kept 9 bases outside the gene matches. The CDR3 protein is CASIPSTGSTEAFF. CDR3 bases: TGTGCCAGCATCCCTTCGACAGGGAGCACTGAAGCTTTCTTT.

This clone was counted only a few times. The rearrangement joins TRBV6-8 to TRBJ2-3; 9 positions match TRBD1. CDR3 length: 16 amino acids. The ends lost 0 bases at V and 5 bases at J; junction bases unmatched: 6. CDR1 MNHGY and CDR2 SAAAGT come from the germline V gene. CDR3: CASSYSLQGARDTQYF. The CDR3 region has the DNA TGTGCCAGCAGTTACTCCCTACAGGGGGCGAGAGATACGCAGTATTTT.

This clone has a single count. The chain joins TRBV5-1 to TRBJ2-1; TRBD2 is a possible D gene (6 bases). Between the trimmed V and J ends, which lost 0 bases and 2 bases, there was a span of 9 bases. The CDR3 sequence is 15 residues long. CDR1 and CDR2 (germline): SGHRS, YFSETQ. CDR3 in amino acids: CASSLVQRAYNEQFF. CDR3 in DNA: TGCGCCAGCAGCTTGGTCCAGCGGGCCTACAATGAGCAGTTCTTC.

The chain recombines TRBV5-1 with TRBJ2-5, with TRBD2 identical over 10 bases. CDR1 and CDR2 (germline): SGHRS, YFSETQ. V was clipped by 4 bases and J by 3 bases; unmatched bases: 6. The CDR3 is 15 amino acids. CDR3 region: CASSPSGSKEETQYF. The CDR3 nucleotides are TGCGCCAGCAGCCCTAGCGGGAGTAAGGAAGAGACCCAGTACTTC.

The genes are TRBV6-8 and TRBJ1-1; D gene uncertain. CDR3 size: 13 residues. V gave up 6 bases and J gave up 2 bases, with 10 bases separating them. CDR1 and CDR2 (germline): MNHGY, SAAAGT. Here the CDR3 reads CASSTTQNTEAFF. In DNA, the CDR3 is TGTGCCAGCAGCACTACACAAAACACTGAAGCTTTCTTT.

By sample share, this clone is medium-sized. The chain uses TRBV11-3 and TRBJ2-1; TRBD2 agrees at 7 bases. The germline V gene encodes CDR1 SGHNT and CDR2 YENEEA. The CDR3 spans 15 residues. J lost 3 bases, V lost 1 base, and 3 bases had no gene match. Here the CDR3 DNA reads TGTGCCAGCAGCTTAGTGGGAGGGCTCTACAATGAGCAGTTCTTC. This translates into CASSLVGGLYNEQFF.